The clone carrying this T cell receptor (beta chain) has more than one count but fewer than ten. Antigen: not known. TCRdb reprocessed the 5' RACE reads with MiXCR, giving one entry per CDR3 protein. There are 500,000 or so distinct CDR3 sequences in the sample; 13% to 15% occur only once, and 0.5% to 0.65% lies in the top ten. The ends were cut back, 7 bases at V and 8 bases at J, with 10 bases in the middle. CDR1 is SGHVS, CDR2 FQNEAQ, per germline. The CDR3 runs to 11 residues. The data were obtained in a study of identical twins. Points from the study as a whole: Modeled out-of-frame TCR alpha sharing in monozygotic twins fell below observed levels. Conclusions leaned on cross-sectional statistical analysis and did not track the same donors over time.

These data were also filed under a second study, of yellow fever vaccine responses in identical twins.

The chain is built from TRBV7-8 and TRBJ2-3; D is undetermined. Sequencing was carried out using CD4+ T cells sorted from blood. The sequence derives from a woman aged 18-30 years in good health. The CDR3 here is CASTPMGTQYF. The CDR3 region has the DNA TGTGCCAGCACCCCAATGGGTACGCAGTATTTT. The variable domain in full, with the rest retrieved from reference TRBV7-8 and TRBJ2-3, is GAGVSQSPRYKVAKRGQDVALRCDPISGHVSLFWYQQALGQGPEFLTYFQNEAQLDKSGLPSDRFFAERPEGSVSTLKIQRTQQEDSAVYLCASTPMGTQYFGPGTRLTVL.